This TCR beta chain derives from a study of cytomegalovirus exposure and HLA in healthy donors. General study results and limits: With further analysis later on, most CMV-associated TCR beta chains appeared HLA-restricted.

In regard to this clone: The antigen is unknown.

Vbeta (60) and Jbeta (13) primers were used in the PCR. Profiling relied on immunoSEQ multiplex PCR, and the TCRdb table lists in-frame clones only, not all of them. Of under 150,000 clones in the sample, 70% to 80% were seen once. The clonotype originates from a young man in good health and CMV-seronegative. Sequencing was performed on PBMCs.

Here the CDR3 reads CASSLGGSTETQYF. The CDR3 DNA is TGTGCCAGCAGCTTAGGCGGCTCTACAGAGACCCAGTACTTC. The gene calls are TRBV7-8 and TRBJ2-5; the D is unclear. The germline V and J ends were trimmed by 1 base and 4 bases, with 10 bases remaining between them. The CDR3 sequence is 14 residues long. Germline loops: CDR1 SGHVS, CDR2 FQNEAQ. Variable domain in full (rest from reference TRBV7-8 and TRBJ2-5): GAGVSQSPRYKVAKRGQDVALRCDPISGHVSLFWYQQALGQGPEFLTYFQNEAQLDKSGLPSDRFFAERPEGSVSTLKIQRTQQEDSAVYLCASSLGGSTETQYFGPGTRLLVL.